The T cell receptor beta chain under discussion was sequenced for a study of breast tumors, draining lymph nodes, adjacent tissues. General study results and limits: The data were judged consistent with most tumor T cells coming from lymph node and expanding in tumor.

Axillary draining lymph nodes of breast cancer patients supplied the node samples. V dropped 5 bases and J dropped 4 bases, with 15 bases sitting between them. Germline-derived CDR1 and CDR2 are SGHTS and YDEGEE. The CDR3 contains 14 residues. There are many counts of this clonotype. Its matching antigen is unknown. TCRdb recomputed calls from the multiplex PCR reads with MiXCR, one row per CDR3 protein. The sample yields over 200,000 distinct CDR3 sequences, about a third seen once. V is TRBV5-8 and J is TRBJ1-2; a possible D gene is TRBD1 (6 bases). The sequenced material came from axillary lymph node tissue. The sequence was obtained from a female donor with breast cancer. Some clones in this sample may be carry-over from other donors' samples. CDR3 loop: CASSHRDKIYGYTF. CDR3 bases: TGTGCCAGCAGTCACCGGGACAAGATCTATGGCTACACCTTC.